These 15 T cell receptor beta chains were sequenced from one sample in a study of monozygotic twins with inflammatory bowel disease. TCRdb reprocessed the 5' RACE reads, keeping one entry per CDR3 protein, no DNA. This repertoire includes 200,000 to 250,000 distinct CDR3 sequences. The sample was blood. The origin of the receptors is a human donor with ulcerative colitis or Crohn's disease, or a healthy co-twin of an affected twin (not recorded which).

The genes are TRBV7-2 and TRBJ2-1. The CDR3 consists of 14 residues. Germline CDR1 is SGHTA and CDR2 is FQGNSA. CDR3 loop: CASSLAARSNEQFF.

Here the CDR3 reads CASSGGQGWFNEQYF. The chain recombines TRBV2 with TRBJ2-7; TCRdb's D gene call, TRBD1, goes unchecked for lack of DNA. CDR3 size: 15 residues. Germline CDR1 SNHLY, CDR2 FYNNEI.

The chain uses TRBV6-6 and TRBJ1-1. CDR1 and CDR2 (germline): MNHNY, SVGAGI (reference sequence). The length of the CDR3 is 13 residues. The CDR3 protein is CAVNREALTEAFF.

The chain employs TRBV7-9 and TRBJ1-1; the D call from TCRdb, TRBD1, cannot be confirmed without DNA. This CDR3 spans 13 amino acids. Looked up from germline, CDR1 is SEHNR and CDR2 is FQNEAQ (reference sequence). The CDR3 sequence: CASSYPGGDEAFF.

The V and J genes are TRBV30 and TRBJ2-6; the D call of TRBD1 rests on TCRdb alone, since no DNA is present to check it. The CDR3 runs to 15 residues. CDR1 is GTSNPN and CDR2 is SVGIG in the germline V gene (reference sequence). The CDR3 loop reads CAWGTVYSGANVLTF. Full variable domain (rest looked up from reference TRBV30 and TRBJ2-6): SQTIHQWPATLVQPVGSPLSLECTVEGTSNPNLYWYRQAAGRGLQLLFYSVGIGQISSEVPQNLSASRPQDRQFILSSKKLLLSDSGFYLCAWGTVYSGANVLTFGAGSRLTVL.

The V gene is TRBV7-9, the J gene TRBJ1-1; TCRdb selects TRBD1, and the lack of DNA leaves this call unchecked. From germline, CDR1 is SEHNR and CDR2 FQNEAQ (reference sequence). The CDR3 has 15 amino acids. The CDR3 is CASSPFDRGGTEAFF.

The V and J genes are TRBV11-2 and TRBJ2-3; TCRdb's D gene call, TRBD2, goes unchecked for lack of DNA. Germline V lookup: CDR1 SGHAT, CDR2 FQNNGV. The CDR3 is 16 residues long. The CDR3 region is CASSPFSGGFTDTQYF.

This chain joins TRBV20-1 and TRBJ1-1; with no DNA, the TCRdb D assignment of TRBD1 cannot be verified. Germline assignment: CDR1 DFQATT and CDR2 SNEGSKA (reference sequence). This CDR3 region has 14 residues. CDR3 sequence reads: CSASLGGAGTEAFF.

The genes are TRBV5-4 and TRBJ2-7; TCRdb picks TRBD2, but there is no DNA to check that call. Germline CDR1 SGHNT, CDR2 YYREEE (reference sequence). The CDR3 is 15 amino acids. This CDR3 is CASSSSSGTGYEQYF.

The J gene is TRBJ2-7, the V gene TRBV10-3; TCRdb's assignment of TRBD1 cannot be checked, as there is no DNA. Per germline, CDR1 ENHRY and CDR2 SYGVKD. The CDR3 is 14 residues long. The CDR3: CATITGTGAYEQYF.

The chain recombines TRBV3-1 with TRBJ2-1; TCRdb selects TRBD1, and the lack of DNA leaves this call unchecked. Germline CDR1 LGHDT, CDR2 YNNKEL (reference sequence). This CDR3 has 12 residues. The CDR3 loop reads CASRGPGNEQFF.

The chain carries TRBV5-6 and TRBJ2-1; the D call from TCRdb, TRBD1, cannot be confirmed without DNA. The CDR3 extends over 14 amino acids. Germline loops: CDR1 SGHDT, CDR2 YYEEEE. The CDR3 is CASTKRDRGNEQFF.

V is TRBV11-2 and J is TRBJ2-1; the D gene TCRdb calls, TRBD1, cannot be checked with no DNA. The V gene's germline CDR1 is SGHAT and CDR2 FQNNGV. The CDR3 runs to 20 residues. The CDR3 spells CASSLDLLPGVAAPYNEQFF. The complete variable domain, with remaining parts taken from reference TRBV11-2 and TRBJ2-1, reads EAGVAQSPRYKIIEKRQSVAFWCNPISGHATLYWYQQILGQGPKLLIQFQNNGVVDDSQLPKDRFSAERLKGVDSTLKIQPAKLEDSAVYLCASSLDLLPGVAAPYNEQFFGPGTRLTVL.

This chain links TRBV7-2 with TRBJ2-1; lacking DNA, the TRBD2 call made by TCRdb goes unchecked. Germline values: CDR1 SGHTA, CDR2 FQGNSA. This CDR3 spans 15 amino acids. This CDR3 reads CASSATSGFYNEQFF.

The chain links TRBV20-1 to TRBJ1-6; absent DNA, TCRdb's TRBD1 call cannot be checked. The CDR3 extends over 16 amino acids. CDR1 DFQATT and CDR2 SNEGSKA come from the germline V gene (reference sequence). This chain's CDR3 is CSAEVRATGVHSPLHF.